These 21 T cell receptor beta chains share one sample of origin, sequenced in a study of CXCR3-negative and CXCR3-positive naive CD8 T cells. UMI labels and 5' RACE were used to prepare the TRB cDNA libraries. Reprocessing the 5' RACE reads, TCRdb reports a single entry for every CDR3 protein and omits DNA. The sample has about 120,000 distinct CDR3 sequences; the top ten hold around 0.36%. Their recognized antigens are unknown. The study, taken as a whole, reports: Naive cells with CXCR3 showed TRB CDR3s that were more hydrophobic than those in CXCR3-negative naive cells.

The source material was naive CXCR3+ CD8+ T cells from blood. Subset given: CD45RO-CCR7+CD27+CD95- naive CD8+ T cells expressing CXCR3 (TNR3+). These receptors were taken from a human donor in good health. Some clones in this sample may be carry-over from other donors' samples.

This chain connects TRBV5-5 to TRBJ2-7; the D gene TCRdb calls, TRBD1, cannot be checked with no DNA. CDR1 SGHKS and CDR2 YYEKEE come from the germline V gene (reference sequence). The CDR3 consists of 16 residues. This chain's CDR3 is CASSLRTGLSSYEQYF.

The V and J genes are TRBV12-3 or TRBV12-4 and TRBJ1-5; TCRdb picks TRBD1, but there is no DNA to check that call. This CDR3 is built from 14 residues. CDR3 in amino acids: CASSLGQDNQPQHF.

The V and J genes are TRBV4-1 and TRBJ2-1; TCRdb's D gene call, TRBD1, goes unchecked for lack of DNA. This CDR3 comprises 14 residues. Germline V gene data show CDR1 as MGHRA and CDR2 as YSYEKL. The CDR3 loop is CASSQDMGTDEQFF.

The V and J genes are TRBV2 and TRBJ1-2; the D gene TCRdb calls, TRBD1, cannot be checked with no DNA. CDR3 size: 13 residues. Germline V lookup: CDR1 SNHLY, CDR2 FYNNEI. This chain's CDR3 is CAGSDRGDYGYTF.

Here the CDR3 reads CASSHRDRIYDEQFF. The gene calls are TRBV7-9 and TRBJ2-1; the TCRdb D gene call, TRBD1, has no DNA to confirm it. This CDR3 contains 15 residues. The germline gives CDR1 SEHNR, CDR2 FQNEAQ (reference sequence).

V is TRBV7-9 and J is TRBJ1-1. Germline V gene sequence: CDR1 SEHNR, CDR2 FQNEAQ (reference sequence). The CDR3 contains 13 residues. The CDR3 spells CASSPKMNTEAFF.

The J gene is TRBJ2-7, the V gene TRBV4-1; TCRdb outputs TRBD1, but without DNA this stays unchecked. Germline V gene sequence: CDR1 MGHRA, CDR2 YSYEKL. This CDR3 spans 12 amino acids. The CDR3 region is CASSHPGQGPTF.

CDR3 in amino acids: CASSPPGGDETQYF. This sequence joins TRBV28 and TRBJ2-5; TCRdb calls TRBD1, which cannot be checked without DNA. Per the germline V gene, CDR1 is MDHEN and CDR2 is SYDVKM. The CDR3 totals 14 residues.

V is TRBV7-2 and J is TRBJ2-5; TCRdb picks TRBD1, but there is no DNA to check that call. The CDR3 has 18 amino acids. Germline CDR1 and CDR2: SGHTA and FQGNSA. The CDR3 here is CTSSLGSSWTGVQETQYF.

This chain uses TRBV13 with TRBJ2-1. The CDR3 spans 12 residues. Germline CDR1 and CDR2: PRHDT and FYEKMQ (reference sequence). CDR3 sequence: CASSLISQERFF.

The chain carries TRBV15 and TRBJ2-7; the TCRdb call, TRBD1, lacks DNA for checking. The CDR3 length is 14 residues. Per germline, CDR1 LNHNV and CDR2 YYDKDF (reference sequence). The CDR3 loop reads CATSGETGPYEQYF. The whole variable domain, filled in from reference TRBV15 and TRBJ2-7, reads DAMVIQNPRYQVTQFGKPVTLSCSQTLNHNVMYWYQQKSSQAPKLLFHYYDKDFNNEADTPDNFQSRRPNTSFCFLDIRSPGLGDTAMYLCATSGETGPYEQYFGPGTRLTVT.

The chain has TRBV20-1 and TRBJ2-7. The CDR3 is 11 amino acids. CDR1 and CDR2 from the germline V gene are DFQATT and SNEGSKA (reference sequence). The CDR3 is CSASRAAEQYF.

The CDR3 sequence is CASSPWDSNGNTIYF. V and J are TRBV9 and TRBJ1-3; TCRdb's assignment of TRBD1 cannot be checked, as there is no DNA. Per germline, CDR1 SGDLS and CDR2 YYNGEE. The CDR3 is made up of 15 amino acids.

V usage is TRBV10-2 and J usage is TRBJ2-2; TCRdb lists TRBD1, though no DNA is available to test this call. The CDR3 loop spans 16 amino acids. Germline values: CDR1 WSHSY, CDR2 SAAADI. This CDR3 reads CASSGGRTANTGELFF.

The gene calls are TRBV11-2 and TRBJ2-7. CDR3 length equals 15 residues. CDR1 SGHAT and CDR2 FQNNGV come from the germline V gene. CDR3 sequence reads: CASSLGFPATYEQYF.

The rearrangement joins TRBV7-9 to TRBJ2-1; without DNA, the TCRdb call of TRBD1 cannot be checked. Germline V CDR1 and CDR2: SEHNR, FQNEAQ (reference sequence). The CDR3 consists of 13 residues. CDR3 in amino acids: CASSPVGAGEQFF.

V gene TRBV6-2 or TRBV6-3 combines with J gene TRBJ2-3; the TRBD1 assignment by TCRdb is unverifiable without DNA. CDR1 and CDR2 (germline): MNHEY, SVGEGT. The CDR3 runs 14 residues. CDR3 amino acids: CASSYFTGEDTQYF.

The chain joins TRBV5-1 to TRBJ1-1. The length of the CDR3 is 15 residues. Germline CDR1 is SGHRS and CDR2 is YFSETQ. The CDR3 is CASNFRGSRDTEAFF.

This chain connects TRBV7-9 to TRBJ2-3. This CDR3 contains 13 residues. CDR1 is SEHNR, CDR2 FQNEAQ, per germline (reference sequence). CDR3 sequence: CASSLEGTDTQYF.

V is TRBV29-1 and J is TRBJ2-3. CDR3 length equals 13 residues. Germline CDR1 reads SQVTM; CDR2 reads ANQGSEA. The CDR3 spells CSVDAVRADTQYF.

This sequence joins TRBV5-1 and TRBJ2-7; TCRdb designates TRBD1, a call that cannot be tested without DNA. The CDR3 runs to 14 residues. From germline, CDR1 is SGHRS and CDR2 YFSETQ. The CDR3 sequence: CASSGGQDPYEQYF.